This TCR beta chain originates from a study of breast tumors, draining lymph nodes, adjacent tissues. Study conclusions and caveats: Compared with lymph nodes, tumors were less diverse; compared with nontumor tissue, more. Most tumor T cells seemingly derive from lymph node, then expand in tumor.

TCRdb re-derived calls from the multiplex PCR reads in MiXCR, one entry per CDR3 protein. The sample contains 70,000 to 85,000 distinct CDR3 sequences, roughly a fifth of which appear only once. This clonotype appeared many times. Its antigen is unknown. Samples came from axillary lymph nodes draining the breast cancer. Per the germline V gene, CDR1 is MNHEY and CDR2 is SMNVEV (reference sequence). The CDR3 loop spans 13 amino acids. With 3 bases clipped from V and 2 bases from J, the junction kept 1 base outside the gene matches. The V gene is TRBV27, the J gene TRBJ2-7; TRBD2 aligns across 7 bases. The origin of this receptor is a female donor with breast cancer. Some clones in this sample may be carry-over from other donors' samples. Sample: axillary lymph node tissue. The CDR3 here is CASSFSGPYEQYF. The DNA of the CDR3 is TGTGCCAGCAGTTTTAGCGGGCCCTACGAGCAGTACTTC.